The 6 T cell receptor beta chains presented below share a single source sample, sequenced in a study of molecular identifiers for immune sequencing clone quantification. TCRdb processed the PCR reads anew with MiXCR; each CDR3 protein has one entry. The sample lists nearly 650,000 distinct CDR3 sequences, about 25% occurring once. Material: naive CD8+ T cells from blood, with Jurkat cell RNA spiked in. Subset given: FACS-sorted CD8+CD4-CCR7+CD45RA+ naive T cells. The source of these receptors is a human donor in good health. Some libraries in this study had Jurkat cell RNA spiked in.

At least ten counts were recorded for this clonotype. This chain uses TRBV7-9 with TRBJ2-2; D not resolved. The CDR3 is 16 amino acids. Trimming removed 5 bases at V and 1 base at J, with 14 bases between. In germline, CDR1 is SEHNR, CDR2 FQNEAQ (reference sequence). Here the CDR3 DNA reads TGTGCCAGCAGCCCGGACCACTACCTGAACACCGGGGAGCTGTTTTTT. It is translated as CASSPDHYLNTGELFF.

Comments on this clonotype: One junction end does not reproduce the germline sequence, and a read error may be involved. The chain is built from TRBV28 and TRBJ1-5, with a tentative D call TRBD1 (6 bases). There are 13 residues in the CDR3. Germline loops: CDR1 MDHEN, CDR2 SYDVKM. DNA of the CDR3: TGTGCCTGCAGCTGGGAGGGGGTTCAGCCCCAGCATTTT. This encodes CACSWEGVQPQHF.

With regard to this clonotype: A much larger clonotype is one base distant, so this may be a read error. The CDR3 does not close with the conserved phenylalanine or tryptophan, likely indicating a read error. J is TRBJ1-5 and V is TRBV5-6; D unresolved. Trimming took 1 base from V and 1 from J, leaving 9 bases between them. Germline V lookup: CDR1 SGHDT, CDR2 YYEEEE. The CDR3 totals 15 residues. The CDR3 sequence is CASSLIGESNQPQHL. The CDR3 DNA reads as TGTGCCAGCAGCTTGATCGGGGAGAGCAATCAGCCCCAGCATCTT.

This clonotype was counted at least ten times. The V gene is TRBV25-1, the J gene TRBJ1-2; D is unclear. V was shortened by 4 bases and J by 10 bases, with 7 bases between the two germline ends. From germline, CDR1 is MGHDK and CDR2 SYGVNS. The CDR3 is made up of 10 amino acids. The CDR3 DNA reads as TGTGCCAGCAGTGGCGGTTACTACACCTTC. Protein product: CASSGGYYTF.

In regard to this clonotype: In this CDR3 the conserved last residue, phenylalanine or tryptophan, is missing, so a read error is likely. The chain is built from TRBV2 and TRBJ2-6; 7 nucleotides agree with TRBD2. CDR3 size: 16 residues. J gave up 1 base and V 7 bases, and 7 bases lay outside the gene matches. Germline V gives CDR1 SNHLY, CDR2 FYNNEI. CDR3 protein: CASTGGLLSGANVLTV. In DNA form, the CDR3 reads TGTGCCAGCACCGGGGGACTATTATCTGGGGCCAACGTCCTGACTGTC.

This clonotype was picked up many times. The chain uses TRBV7-9 and TRBJ1-1, with D possibly TRBD1 on 5 matching bases. CDR1 SEHNR and CDR2 FQNEAQ come from the germline V gene (reference sequence). V was pared by 0 bases and J by 7 bases, with 12 bases between. This CDR3 is built from 14 residues. The CDR3 DNA is TGTGCCAGCAGCTTAGCCTTGATGGGGGATGAAGCTTTCTTT. Protein sequence: CASSLALMGDEAFF.